These 16 T cell receptor beta chains share one sample of origin, sequenced in a study of naive and memory T cell subsets. Amplification of ligated cDNA took four PCR rounds with SP2 and nested alpha and beta constant primers. A single record per CDR3 protein comes from TCRdb applying MiXCR to the 5' RACE reads. Here the sample spans 32,000 or so distinct CDR3 sequences, approximately 15% being singletons. An oligonucleotide containing a UMI was ligated to the 3' end of TCR cDNA. The source is a female donor in good health.

The rearrangement links TRBV5-1 to TRBJ2-5; the D gene could be TRBD1 or TRBD2 (7 bases each). This CDR3 has 17 amino acids. CDR1 SGHRS and CDR2 YFSETQ come from the germline V gene. Trimming stripped 4 bases from V and 2 bases from J, with 21 bases between. The CDR3 reads CASSAGASGQVQETQYF. CDR3 bases: TGCGCCAGCAGCGCGGGGGCCTCCGGACAGGTACAAGAGACCCAGTACTTC.

This clonotype appeared many times. The genes are TRBV20-1 and TRBJ2-7; 7 nucleotides line up with TRBD1. The CDR3 spans 16 residues. Losses at the gene ends were 0 bases for V and 3 bases for J; bases not matched to a gene: 11. Germline CDR1 DFQATT, CDR2 SNEGSKA (reference sequence). Written as DNA, the CDR3 is TGCAGTGCTAGAGATGAGATCACAGGGGTCTACTACGAGCAGTACTTC. This sequence encodes CSARDEITGVYYEQYF.

This clonotype appeared many times. This chain connects TRBV20-1 to TRBJ1-5; the D gene is possibly TRBD1 (5 bases). Trimming removed 5 bases from V and 0 bases from J, with 17 bases in between. There are 16 residues in the CDR3. Germline assignment: CDR1 DFQATT and CDR2 SNEGSKA (reference sequence). CDR3 sequence reads: CSAGGTDSYSNQPQHF. CDR3 sequence (DNA): TGCAGTGCTGGGGGGACCGATTCTTATAGCAATCAGCCCCAGCATTTT.

The chain combines TRBV29-1 with TRBJ2-5, with 10 bases fitting TRBD1. Germline values: CDR1 SQVTM, CDR2 ANQGSEA. This CDR3 has 13 amino acids. V was pared by 7 bases and J by 4 bases, with 6 bases of the junction left unmatched. This chain's CDR3 is CSAGQGGTETQYF. The CDR3 nucleotides are TGCAGCGCCGGACAGGGGGGAACAGAGACCCAGTACTTC.

The V gene is TRBV5-1, the J gene TRBJ2-7; D is unclear. Between the trimmed V and J ends, which lost 0 bases and 2 bases, there was a span of 9 bases. Germline V gene lookup returns CDR1 SGHRS and CDR2 YFSETQ. The length of the CDR3 is 14 residues. CDR3 region: CASSLDGEPYEQYF. The CDR3 nucleotides are TGCGCCAGCAGCTTGGATGGGGAACCCTACGAGCAGTACTTC.

The chain uses TRBV6-5 and TRBJ1-1; weak D call: TRBD1 (6 bases). Germline CDR1 reads MNHEY; CDR2 reads SVGAGI. The CDR3 sequence is 15 residues long. The V end was cut by 5 bases, the J end by 10 bases, with 23 bases between. The CDR3 coding sequence is TGTGCCAGCAGTCCGACAGGAATAGGGGTCAATGGAGCTTTCTTT. It codes for CASSPTGIGVNGAFF.

This clonotype was observed at least ten times. The V gene is TRBV6-5, the J gene TRBJ2-1, with 8 bases lining up with TRBD2. The CDR3 length is 14 residues. Germline assignment: CDR1 MNHEY and CDR2 SVGAGI. With V trimmed by 10 bases and J by 5 bases, 10 bases remained unmatched. CDR3 DNA sequence: TGTGCCACTTCCTCAACGGGGGGGAACAATGAGCAGTTCTTC. This encodes CATSSTGGNNEQFF.

Many counts were recorded for this clonotype. The V and J genes are TRBV20-1 and TRBJ2-7; D not resolved. Looked up from germline, CDR1 is DFQATT and CDR2 is SNEGSKA (reference sequence). This CDR3 contains 15 residues. V was clipped by 0 bases and J by 0 bases, with 12 bases between them. The CDR3, as DNA: TGCAGTGCTAGAGATGAAGCGAGGAGCTCCTACGAGCAGTACTTC. As protein: CSARDEARSSYEQYF.

The gene calls are TRBV20-1 and TRBJ1-1, with no clear D. Trimming removed 0 bases from V and 1 base from J, with 18 bases in between. The CDR3 covers 17 residues. Per the germline V gene, CDR1 is DFQATT and CDR2 is SNEGSKA (reference sequence). In DNA, the CDR3 is TGCAGTGCTAGAGATATGGAGGTGCGATGGGGGAACACTGAAGCTTTCTTT. It encodes CSARDMEVRWGNTEAFF.

V and J are TRBV25-1 and TRBJ2-6; D tentatively fits TRBD1 or TRBD2 (5 bases each). Germline values: CDR1 MGHDK, CDR2 SYGVNS. CDR3 length equals 15 residues. Trimming removed 4 bases from V and 7 bases from J, with 14 bases in between. Here the CDR3 reads CASSVTRDRANVLTF. As DNA, the CDR3 is TGTGCCAGCAGTGTTACCCGGGACCGAGCCAACGTCCTGACTTTC.

Ten or more counts support this clonotype. The CDR3 here is CASSLGQRNEQFF. DNA of the CDR3: TGTGCCAGCAGCCTCGGACAGCGCAATGAGCAGTTCTTC. The V and J genes are TRBV7-7 and TRBJ2-1; perhaps TRBD1 as D (6 bases). Germline V lookup: CDR1 SSHAT, CDR2 FNYEAQ (reference sequence). Trimming took off 5 bases at V and 6 bases at J, with 11 bases between the two ends. This CDR3 has 13 amino acids.

V and J are TRBV20-1 and TRBJ1-1; TRBD1 might be the D (6 bases). Trimming removed 1 base at V and 5 bases at J, with 14 bases between. CDR1 is DFQATT, CDR2 SNEGSKA, per germline (reference sequence). The CDR3 runs to 14 residues. The CDR3 DNA reads as TGCAGTGCTAGAGCCCCCAGGGGTGGAACTGAAGCTTTCTTT. Its protein product is CSARAPRGGTEAFF.

Only a few counts were recorded for this clonotype. This rearrangement joins TRBV6-6 to TRBJ2-7; the D is unclear. The CDR3 runs to 13 residues. Germline V gene sequence: CDR1 MNHNY, CDR2 SVGAGI (reference sequence). V lost 2 bases, J lost 2 bases, and 7 bases lay in between. CDR3 coding DNA: TGTGCCAGCAGTTACGCCCCTACCTACGAGCAGTACTTC. It encodes CASSYAPTYEQYF.

This clonotype is medium-sized. J is TRBJ1-5 and V is TRBV20-1; D is possibly TRBD1 (5 bases). CDR3 length: 12 amino acids. Looked up from germline, CDR1 is DFQATT and CDR2 is SNEGSKA (reference sequence). Trimming cost V 7 bases and J 3 bases, with 10 bases left between them. The CDR3: CSVGGYNQPQHF. Here the CDR3 DNA reads TGCAGTGTTGGGGGTTACAATCAGCCCCAGCATTTT.

In this sample, this clonotype turned up a few times. This chain uses TRBV5-1 with TRBJ2-6, with D perhaps TRBD1 (6 bases). Deletions cut 0 bases from V and 1 base from J, with 8 bases between. Germline V gene sequence: CDR1 SGHRS, CDR2 YFSETQ. This CDR3 contains 16 residues. The chain's CDR3 is CASSLVQGSGANVLTF. CDR3 in DNA: TGCGCCAGCAGCTTGGTGCAGGGGTCTGGGGCCAACGTCCTGACTTTC. The full variable domain, completed using reference TRBV5-1 and TRBJ2-6, is KAGVTQTPRYLIKTRGQQVTLSCSPISGHRSVSWYQQTPGQGLQFLFEYFSETQRNKGNFPGRFSGRQFSNSRSEMNVSTLELGDSALYLCASSLVQGSGANVLTFGAGSRLTVL.

In this sample, this clonotype turned up once. The chain uses TRBV12-5 and TRBJ2-5; 8 bases line up with TRBD1. This CDR3 comprises 12 residues. The germline gives CDR1 LGHNT, CDR2 FRNRAP. Losses at the gene ends were 7 bases for V and 5 bases for J; bases not matched to a gene: 3. The CDR3 coding sequence is TGTGCTAGTGCCGACAGGGGCGAGACCCAGTACTTC. Its protein product is CASADRGETQYF.